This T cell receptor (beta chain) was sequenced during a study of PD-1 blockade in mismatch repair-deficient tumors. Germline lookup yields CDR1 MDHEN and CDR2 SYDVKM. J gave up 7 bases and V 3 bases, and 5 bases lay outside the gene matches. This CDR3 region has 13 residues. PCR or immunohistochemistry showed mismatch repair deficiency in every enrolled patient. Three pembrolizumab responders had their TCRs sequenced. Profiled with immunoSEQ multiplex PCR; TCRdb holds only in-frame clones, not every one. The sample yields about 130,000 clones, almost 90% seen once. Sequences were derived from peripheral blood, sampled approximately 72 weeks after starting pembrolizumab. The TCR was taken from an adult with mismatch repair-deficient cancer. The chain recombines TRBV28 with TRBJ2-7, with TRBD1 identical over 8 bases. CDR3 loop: CASSLSRGLEQYF. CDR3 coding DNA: TGTGCCAGCAGTTTGAGCAGGGGGCTTGAGCAGTACTTC.